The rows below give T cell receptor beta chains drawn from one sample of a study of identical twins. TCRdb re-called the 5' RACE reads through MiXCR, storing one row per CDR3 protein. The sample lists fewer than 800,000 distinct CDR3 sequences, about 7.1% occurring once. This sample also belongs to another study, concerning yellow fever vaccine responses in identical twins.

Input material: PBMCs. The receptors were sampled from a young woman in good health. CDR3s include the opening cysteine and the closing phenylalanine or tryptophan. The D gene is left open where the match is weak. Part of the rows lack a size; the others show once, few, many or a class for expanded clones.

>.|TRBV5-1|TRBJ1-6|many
CASSSGQVDNSPLHF
TGCGCCAGCAGCTCGGGACAAGTGGACAATTCACCCCTCCACTTT
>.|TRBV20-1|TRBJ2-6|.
CSARVSPGANVLTF
TGCAGTGCTAGAGTGTCCCCTGGGGCCAACGTCCTGACTTTC
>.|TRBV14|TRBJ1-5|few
CASSQGGVHQPQHF
TGTGCCAGCAGCCAAGGGGGGGTACATCAGCCCCAGCATTTT
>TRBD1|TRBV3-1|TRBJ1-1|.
CASSQEQGLMGTNTEAFF
TGTGCCAGCAGCCAAGAACAGGGGTTGATGGGGACGAACACTGAAGCTTTCTTT
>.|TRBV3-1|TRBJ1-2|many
CASSLGTLRGGYTF
TGTGCCAGCAGCCTTGGGACACTTCGGGGCGGCTACACCTTC
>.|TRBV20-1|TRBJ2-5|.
CSARDPDRVGQETQYF
TGCAGTGCTAGAGATCCTGACCGAGTTGGTCAAGAGACCCAGTACTTC
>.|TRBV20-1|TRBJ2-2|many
CSARRDPRGTGELFF
TGCAGTGCTAGAAGGGACCCACGAGGGACCGGGGAGCTGTTTTTT
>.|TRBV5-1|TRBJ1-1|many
CASSLMTGTEAFF
TGCGCCAGCAGCTTGATGACAGGTACTGAAGCTTTCTTT
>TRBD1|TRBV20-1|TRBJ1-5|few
CSARDRVSNQPQHF
TGCAGTGCAAGGGACAGGGTTAGCAATCAGCCCCAGCATTTT
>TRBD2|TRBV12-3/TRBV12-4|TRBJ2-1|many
CASRLGTSGRNEQFF
TGTGCCAGCAGACTAGGGACTAGCGGGAGAAATGAGCAGTTCTTC
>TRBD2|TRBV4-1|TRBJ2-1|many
CASSASGTSDEQFF
TGCGCCAGCAGCGCTAGCGGGACTTCCGATGAGCAGTTCTTC
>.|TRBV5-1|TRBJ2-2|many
CASTQGNTGELFF
TGCGCCAGTACCCAGGGGAACACCGGGGAGCTGTTTTTT
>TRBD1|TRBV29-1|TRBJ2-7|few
CSVERPGQGSYEQYF
TGCAGCGTTGAAAGACCCGGACAGGGATCCTACGAGCAGTACTTC
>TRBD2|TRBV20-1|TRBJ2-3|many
CSARVAGSTDTQYF
TGCAGTGCTAGGGTAGCGGGGTCCACAGATACGCAGTATTTT
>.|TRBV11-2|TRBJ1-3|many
CASSHEENTIYF
TGTGCCAGCAGCCATGAGGAGAACACCATATATTTT
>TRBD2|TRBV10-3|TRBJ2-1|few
CAISGGSYNEQFF
TGTGCCATCAGTGGCGGGAGTTACAATGAGCAGTTCTTC
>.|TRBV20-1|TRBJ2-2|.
CCARDRAGSSTGELFF
TGCTGTGCTAGAGATCGGGCAGGGTCGAGCACCGGGGAGCTGTTTTTT
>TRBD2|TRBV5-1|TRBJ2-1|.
CASSLGIGLADYEQFF
TGCGCCAGCAGCTTGGGTATCGGACTAGCGGATTATGAGCAGTTCTTC
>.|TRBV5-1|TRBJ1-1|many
CASSRRTPGPEAFF
TGCGCCAGCAGTCGACGCACCCCGGGACCTGAAGCTTTCTTT
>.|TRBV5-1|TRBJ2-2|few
CASSLAGDNTGELFF
TGCGCCAGCAGCTTGGCCGGAGATAACACCGGGGAGCTGTTTTTT